Presented here are 26 T cell receptor beta chains from one specimen sequenced in a study of T-cell memory formation after mild COVID-19. TCRdb re-called the 5' RACE reads with MiXCR, one entry per CDR3 protein. The sample has roughly 400,000 distinct CDR3 sequences, roughly 15% seen once. The sample was PBMCs or a T cell subset sorted from them (not recorded which). The receptor set was obtained from a man younger than 35 who had mild COVID-19 (a few samples of this study predate the infection). Cell type and time point are not known.

The chain has TRBV7-2 and TRBJ2-5; TRBD2 is a possible D gene (6 bases). Germline CDR1 reads SGHTA; CDR2 reads FQGNSA. This CDR3 region has 15 residues. Trimming took off 3 bases at V and 2 bases at J, with 13 bases between the two ends. The CDR3, as DNA: TGTGCCAGCAGCTTGCGGATAGCGGATCAAGAGACCCAGTACTTC. Translated, it gives CASSLRIADQETQYF.

On this clonotype: Its ends do not fully match the called genes, so a read error is possible. The chain carries TRBV20-1 and TRBJ1-1; TRBD1 matches 9 bases. The germline CDR1 and CDR2 sequences are DFQATT and SNEGSKA (reference sequence). This CDR3 spans 12 amino acids. The CDR3 DNA follows: TGCAGTGTTAGACAGGGGGACACTGAAGCTTTCTTT. This gives the protein CSVRQGDTEAFF.

This clonotype has just a few counts. The gene calls are TRBV9 and TRBJ1-1; the D gene is possibly TRBD1 (5 bases). This CDR3 has 14 amino acids. Germline V gene sequence: CDR1 SGDLS, CDR2 YYNGEE. V lost 3 bases to trimming and J lost 5 bases, with 14 bases between them. The CDR3 protein is CASSAGRTSTEAFF. Here the CDR3 DNA reads TGTGCCAGCAGCGCGGGACGGACCTCGACTGAAGCTTTCTTT.

The chain combines TRBV5-5 with TRBJ2-6; 9 bases align to TRBD1. This CDR3 comprises 17 residues. V shed 4 bases, J shed 0 bases, and the junction held 5 bases outside the gene matches. CDR1 SGHKS and CDR2 YYEKEE come from the germline V gene (reference sequence). The chain's CDR3 is CASSEGQGGSGANVLTF. DNA for the CDR3: TGTGCCAGCAGCGAGGGACAGGGCGGCTCTGGGGCCAACGTCCTGACTTTC.

The J gene is TRBJ2-5, the V gene TRBV6-6, with 12 bases lining up with TRBD1. The CDR3 spans 17 residues. Trimming cost V 5 bases and J 4 bases; bases outside gene matches: 11. Germline lookup yields CDR1 MNHNY and CDR2 SVGAGI (reference sequence). The CDR3 DNA reads TGTGCCAGCAGTAATTGGGGGACAGGGGGCCTCGGAGAGACCCAGTACTTC. Protein product: CASSNWGTGGLGETQYF.

This clonotype has only a few counts. The chain links TRBV18 to TRBJ1-2; D not certain. The CDR3 extends over 12 amino acids. The V gene lost 1 base and the J gene lost 8 bases, with 8 bases spanning the gap. The germline CDR1 and CDR2 sequences are KGHSH and LQKENI. The CDR3 is CASSPLGPGYTF. The CDR3 nucleotides read TGTGCCAGCTCACCACTCGGCCCGGGCTACACCTTC.

This clonotype was observed a handful of times. The rearrangement uses TRBV27 and TRBJ1-2; tentatively, D is TRBD1 (6 bases). The V and J ends lost 8 bases and 6 bases respectively, with 19 bases between them. CDR3 length equals 14 residues. CDR1 is MNHEY and CDR2 is SMNVEV in the germline V gene (reference sequence). CDR3: CASRRLDREDGYTF. CDR3 bases: TGTGCCAGCCGCAGACTGGACAGAGAGGATGGCTACACCTTC.

The chain is built from TRBV6-5 and TRBJ2-5; either TRBD1 or TRBD2 may fit D (6 bases each). CDR1 and CDR2 (germline): MNHEY, SVGAGI. Trimming took off 6 bases at V and 5 bases at J, with 19 bases between the two ends. CDR3 length: 15 residues. In DNA form, the CDR3 reads TGTGCCAGCAGGAGGGGGGTAGTAGCGTCGGAGACCCAGTACTTC. As protein: CASRRGVVASETQYF.

The rearrangement uses TRBV9 and TRBJ2-3, with D unclear. The V end was cut by 1 base, the J end by 6 bases, with 9 bases between. This CDR3 region has 13 residues. Germline assignment: CDR1 SGDLS and CDR2 YYNGEE. The DNA of the CDR3 is TGTGCCAGCAGCGTAACGTGGATGGATACGCAGTATTTT. Its protein product is CASSVTWMDTQYF.

This chain connects TRBV2 to TRBJ2-1; 7 bases map to TRBD1. Germline V gene sequence: CDR1 SNHLY, CDR2 FYNNEI. Trimming cost V 5 bases and J 12 bases; bases outside gene matches: 4. This CDR3 has 11 residues. In nucleotides, the CDR3 is TGTGCCAGCAGTCAGGGGGAGCGGCAGTTCTTC. It yields the protein CASSQGERQFF.

This clonotype was seen only a few times. The V and J genes are TRBV2 and TRBJ2-4, with 8 bases identical to TRBD2. The CDR3 is 17 residues long. The ends lost 2 bases at V and 0 bases at J; junction bases unmatched: 6. The germline V gene encodes CDR1 SNHLY and CDR2 FYNNEI. As DNA, the CDR3 is TGTGCCAGCAGTGAATCGGGAGGGTCGGGAGCCAAAAACATTCAGTACTTC. Amino acids: CASSESGGSGAKNIQYF.

This clonotype came up many times. V and J are TRBV12-3 or TRBV12-4 and TRBJ2-2; 7 nucleotides align to TRBD1. There are 13 residues in the CDR3. V trimming: 11 bases; J trimming: 3 bases; junction bases outside the gene matches: 6. The DNA of the CDR3 is TGTGCCCAACAGGGGTGGTACACCGGGGAGCTGTTTTTT. It translates to CAQQGWYTGELFF.

The V and J genes are TRBV5-1 and TRBJ1-2; weak D call: TRBD1 (6 bases). The CDR3 has 13 amino acids. Germline V gene lookup returns CDR1 SGHRS and CDR2 YFSETQ. V was clipped by 6 bases and J by 5 bases, with 14 bases between them. In nucleotides, the CDR3 is TGCGCCAGCACGGACAGCCTAACATATGGCTACACCTTC. Translation gives CASTDSLTYGYTF.

In its sample, this clonotype was seen a few times. This chain joins TRBV15 and TRBJ1-5; D is possibly TRBD1 (5 bases). V gave up 0 bases and J gave up 5 bases, with 8 bases separating them. The CDR3 is 14 residues long. Looked up from germline, CDR1 is LNHNV and CDR2 is YYDKDF (reference sequence). The CDR3: CATSRDKGYQPQHF. The CDR3, as DNA: TGTGCCACCAGCAGAGATAAGGGGTATCAGCCCCAGCATTTT.

This clonotype was detected only a few times. V is TRBV7-2 and J is TRBJ2-7; D gene uncertain. The germline V gene has CDR1 SGHTA and CDR2 FQGNSA. The CDR3 is 13 amino acids. The V gene lost 2 bases and the J gene lost 3 bases, with 8 bases spanning the gap. The CDR3 bases are TGTGCCAGCAGCTTAAGCCCCTACTACGAGCAGTACGTC. Its protein product is CASSLSPYYEQYV.

V usage is TRBV7-2 and J usage is TRBJ1-6, with D perhaps TRBD1 (5 bases). V was clipped by 4 bases and J by 6 bases, with 13 bases between them. The CDR3 is 15 residues long. Germline V gives CDR1 SGHTA, CDR2 FQGNSA. The CDR3, as DNA: TGTGCCAGCAGCTACAACCGACAGACTAATTCACCCCTCCACTTT. Translation gives CASSYNRQTNSPLHF.

For the CDR3, the DNA is TGCGCCAGCAGTCAACGTAACCGGGGAGGGAGAAATAATGAAAAACTGTTTTTT. Protein: CASSQRNRGGRNNEKLFF. The rearrangement links TRBV23-1 to TRBJ1-4; D gene uncertain. TRBV23-1 is flagged as an ORF with uncertain function. Deletions cut 2 bases from V and 4 bases from J, with 20 bases between. The CDR3 runs 18 residues.

Ten or more counts support this clonotype. The chain links TRBV6-4 to TRBJ2-3, with D perhaps TRBD2 (6 bases). The ends were cut back, 3 bases at V and 2 bases at J, with 9 bases in the middle. The length of the CDR3 is 14 residues. Germline V CDR1 and CDR2: MRHNA, SNTAGT. The CDR3 spells CASSDGGTTDTQYF. In nucleotides, the CDR3 is TGTGCCAGCAGTGATGGGGGGACCACAGATACGCAGTATTTT.

This sequence joins TRBV7-9 and TRBJ1-2; 7 nucleotides align to TRBD1. The CDR3 has 14 residues. V lost 5 bases to trimming and J lost 2 bases; unmatched junction nucleotides: 5. Germline CDR1 and CDR2: SEHNR and FQNEAQ (reference sequence). CDR3 bases: TGTGCCAGCAGCGTGCAGGGACAGAACTATGGCTACACCTTC. It yields the protein CASSVQGQNYGYTF.

This clonotype has ten or more counts. The chain recombines TRBV3-1 with TRBJ1-5; D possibly corresponds to TRBD1 (5 bases). V lost 4 bases, J lost 5 bases, and 9 bases lay in between. The germline CDR1 and CDR2 sequences are LGHDT and YNNKEL (reference sequence). The CDR3 spans 13 residues. In DNA form, the CDR3 reads TGTGCCAGCAGCCCGGGGGGAGATCAGCCCCAGCATTTT. This encodes CASSPGGDQPQHF.

The chain has TRBV18 and TRBJ1-2; D ambiguous. V was clipped by 5 bases and J by 1 base, with 11 bases between them. The CDR3 length is 14 residues. CDR1 and CDR2 from the germline V gene are KGHSH and LQKENI. The CDR3 sequence is CASSGGPHNYGYTF. The CDR3 DNA reads as TGTGCCAGCTCAGGAGGGCCTCATAACTATGGCTACACCTTC.

The chain carries TRBV9 and TRBJ2-1; perhaps TRBD2 as D (5 bases). CDR1 and CDR2 (germline): SGDLS, YYNGEE. V was trimmed by 6 bases and J by 1 base, leaving 11 bases between them. The CDR3 is 14 amino acids. This CDR3 is CASTPRASYNEQFF. CDR3 DNA: TGTGCCAGCACCCCGCGGGCTTCCTACAATGAGCAGTTCTTC.

The CDR3 here is CASSSTGGEQYV. The CDR3 DNA reads TGTGCCAGCAGCTCAACAGGGGGCGAGCAGTACGTC. V gene TRBV5-5 combines with J gene TRBJ2-7, with 8 bases lining up with TRBD1. CDR1 and CDR2 from the germline V gene are SGHKS and YYEKEE (reference sequence). The CDR3 is 12 residues long. Trimming cost V 3 bases and J 6 bases; bases outside gene matches: 2.

This clonotype was observed many times. The chain recombines TRBV5-1 with TRBJ2-5; D is ambiguous. Per germline, CDR1 SGHRS and CDR2 YFSETQ. Trimming left V 5 bases short and J 5 bases short, with 13 bases between. The CDR3 covers 13 residues. The CDR3 protein is CASRLAETETQYF. The CDR3 bases are TGCGCCAGCAGACTGGCAGAAACGGAGACCCAGTACTTC.

This clonotype showed up just a few times. A read error may account for a junction end that differs from germline. The chain uses TRBV7-7 and TRBJ2-2; TRBD2 agrees at 7 bases. This CDR3 has 12 residues. Germline values: CDR1 SSHAT, CDR2 FNYEAQ (reference sequence). CDR3 sequence reads: CASSRGAGELFF. DNA of the CDR3: TGTGCTAGCAGCCGGGGGGCCGGGGAGCTGTTTTTT.

The V and J genes are TRBV24-1 and TRBJ1-2; no definite D call. Germline V gene data show CDR1 as KGHDR and CDR2 as SFDVKD. The CDR3 extends over 10 amino acids. V was pared by 9 bases and J by 6 bases, with 7 bases between. The CDR3 sequence: CATPRNGYTF. The CDR3, as DNA: TGTGCCACCCCAAGGAATGGCTACACCTTC.